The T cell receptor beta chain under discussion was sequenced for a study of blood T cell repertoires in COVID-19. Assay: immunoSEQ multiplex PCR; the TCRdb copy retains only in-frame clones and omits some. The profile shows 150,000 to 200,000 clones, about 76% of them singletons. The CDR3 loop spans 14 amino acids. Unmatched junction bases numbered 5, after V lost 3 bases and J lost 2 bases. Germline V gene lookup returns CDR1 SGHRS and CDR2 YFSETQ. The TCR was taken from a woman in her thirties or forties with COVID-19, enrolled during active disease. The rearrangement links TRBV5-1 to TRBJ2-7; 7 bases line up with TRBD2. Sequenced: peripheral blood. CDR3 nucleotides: TGCGCCAGCAGCTGGAGCGGGACCCCCTACGAGCAGTACTTC. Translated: CASSWSGTPYEQYF.